The 28 T cell receptor beta chains listed next were all sequenced from one sample in a study of blood T cells in healthy people across ages. A sample-barcoded 5' primer and a J-beta primer mix were used in a second PCR of roughly 7 to 12 cycles. From the 5' RACE reads, TCRdb called clonotypes with MiXCR, one entry per CDR3 protein. The sample has 500,000 to 650,000 distinct CDR3 sequences; about 25% are singletons. This sample also appeared in a second study, on T cells of mothers and their children.

The sequenced sample consisted of blood. The source of these receptors is a boy between 2 and 10 years old in good health.

The chain employs TRBV7-9 and TRBJ2-1; TRBD2 aligns across 7 bases. Trimming at V came to 1 base and at J to 0 bases, leaving 3 bases not matched to a gene. This CDR3 comprises 16 residues. The germline gives CDR1 SEHNR, CDR2 FQNEAQ (reference sequence). Here the CDR3 DNA reads TGTGCCAGCAGCTTAGTGGCGGGAGCCTCCTACAATGAGCAGTTCTTC. This codes for CASSLVAGASYNEQFF.

The chain joins TRBV12-3 or TRBV12-4 to TRBJ2-4; D possibly corresponds to TRBD1 (5 bases). V lost 2 bases and J 1 base, leaving 12 bases between the germline ends. The CDR3 runs to 16 residues. The CDR3 loop is CASSLPRVFAKNIQYF. The CDR3 DNA reads TGTGCCAGCAGTTTACCCAGGGTATTTGCCAAAAACATTCAGTACTTC.

V usage is TRBV10-3 and J usage is TRBJ2-7; 7 nucleotides agree with TRBD2. The germline V gene encodes CDR1 ENHRY and CDR2 SYGVKD. V lost 10 bases, J lost 5 bases, and 17 bases stayed unmatched. The CDR3 loop spans 15 amino acids. CDR3 residues: CATGEGGSYGDEQYF. CDR3 sequence (DNA): TGTGCCACCGGGGAGGGCGGGAGCTACGGCGACGAGCAGTACTTC.

This clonotype was observed a few times. This chain connects TRBV7-9 to TRBJ2-5; D call uncertain. This CDR3 comprises 15 residues. Deletions cut 5 bases from V and 5 bases from J, with 18 bases between. Germline CDR1 is SEHNR and CDR2 is FQNEAQ (reference sequence). CDR3 sequence: CASSRSLSGGETQYF. In DNA, the CDR3 is TGTGCCAGCAGCCGATCCCTTTCAGGCGGTGAGACCCAGTACTTC.

The V call is TRBV4-1, the J call TRBJ1-1, with D unresolved. Per the germline V gene, CDR1 is MGHRA and CDR2 is YSYEKL. The CDR3 has 18 amino acids. Trimming took 0 bases from V and 0 from J, leaving 17 bases between them. CDR3 bases: TGCGCCAGCAGCCAAGATCTAATTTTCGGGAGAATGAACACTGAAGCTTTCTTT. Its translation is CASSQDLIFGRMNTEAFF.

Judged by abundance, this clonotype is medium-sized (0.01 to 0.1%). This sequence joins TRBV10-2 and TRBJ1-6; no clear D. The CDR3 has 15 amino acids. Germline V gene data show CDR1 as WSHSY and CDR2 as SAAADI. V lost 2 bases, J lost 5 bases, and 10 bases lay in between. Written as DNA, the CDR3 is TGCGCCAGCAGTGAGGGTCAGCCAAATAATTCACCCCTCCACTTT. Its translation is CASSEGQPNNSPLHF.

The CDR3 protein is CASSRGDSSGANVLTF. Written as DNA, the CDR3 is TGTGCCAGCAGCCGAGGGGACAGCTCTGGGGCCAACGTCCTGACTTTC. This sequence joins TRBV12-3 or TRBV12-4 and TRBJ2-6, with 7 bases fitting TRBD1. The V gene end was trimmed by 6 bases and the J gene end by 0 bases; junction bases not matched to a gene: 5. The CDR3 has 16 amino acids.

The chain couples TRBV6-5 to TRBJ1-2; perhaps TRBD1 as D (5 bases). In germline, CDR1 is MNHEY, CDR2 SVGAGI. The CDR3 covers 14 residues. V lost 2 bases, J lost 11 bases, and 18 bases lay in between. CDR3 in DNA: TGTGCCAGCAGTTACCCAGGGAGGGTCGGTACTTACACCTTC. Encoded protein: CASSYPGRVGTYTF.

This clonotype was seen more than once but under ten times. J is TRBJ1-2 and V is TRBV5-1; no clear D. The CDR3 extends over 12 amino acids. CDR1 is SGHRS, CDR2 YFSETQ, per germline. V lost 0 bases and J lost 7, with 7 bases in between. The CDR3 DNA reads TGCGCCAGCAGCTTGGAAGAATCTGGCTACACCTTC. It encodes CASSLEESGYTF.

The chain uses TRBV5-1 and TRBJ2-5, with 8 bases fitting TRBD2. This CDR3 has 15 residues. Germline assignment: CDR1 SGHRS and CDR2 YFSETQ. J gave up 5 bases and V 1 base, and 7 bases lay outside the gene matches. The CDR3 is CASSLTSGAWETQYF. The CDR3 DNA follows: TGCGCCAGCAGCTTGACTAGCGGAGCCTGGGAGACCCAGTACTTC.

The CDR3 loop is CSVESAGGPPGANVLTF. CDR3 DNA: TGCAGCGTTGAGTCAGCGGGGGGCCCACCTGGGGCCAACGTCCTGACTTTC. J is TRBJ2-6 and V is TRBV29-1; 9 bases line up with TRBD2. The CDR3 is 17 residues long. The germline V gene has CDR1 SQVTM and CDR2 ANQGSEA. V was clipped by 3 bases and J by 2 bases; unmatched bases: 8.

Notes on this clonotype: At one of its ends the junction is not consistent with the germline gene, which may arise from a read error. V and J are TRBV6-6 and TRBJ1-5; 7 bases are a match to TRBD1. Per the germline V gene, CDR1 is MNHNY and CDR2 is SVGAGI (reference sequence). CDR3 length equals 13 residues. In nucleotides, the CDR3 is TGTGCCAGCGGTTACAGGGGAGGTCAGCCCCAGCATTTT. Protein: CASGYRGGQPQHF.

The table lists this clonotype with a few counts. The chain has TRBV5-4 and TRBJ2-5; D gene ambiguous. V lost 4 bases and J 2 bases, leaving 12 bases between the germline ends. The V gene's germline CDR1 is SGHNT and CDR2 YYREEE (reference sequence). The CDR3 has 14 amino acids. The CDR3 region is CASSPLGAQETQYF. CDR3 nucleotides: TGTGCCAGCAGCCCCCTGGGCGCTCAAGAGACCCAGTACTTC.

This chain joins TRBV10-3 and TRBJ1-2; the D gene is possibly TRBD1 (5 bases). V lost 0 bases to trimming and J lost 4 bases, with 12 bases between them. The CDR3 consists of 15 residues. Germline assignment: CDR1 ENHRY and CDR2 SYGVKD. The CDR3 nucleotides are TGTGCCATCAGTGAGTCGATTGGGGGTGTCTATGGCTACACCTTC. This encodes CAISESIGGVYGYTF.

This clonotype was observed a few times. The gene calls are TRBV4-3 and TRBJ2-4, with D perhaps matching TRBD1 or TRBD2 (5 bases each). V lost 4 bases and J lost 2, with 24 bases in between. Looked up from germline, CDR1 is LGHNA and CDR2 is YSLEER. The length of the CDR3 is 19 residues. CDR3 DNA sequence: TGCGCCAGCAGCCCCCGGGACGTGTCCCTTGGAGGAACCAAAAACATTCAGTACTTC. This encodes CASSPRDVSLGGTKNIQYF.

The table lists this clonotype with many counts. This chain links TRBV28 with TRBJ2-5, with a possible D match to TRBD2 (5 bases). The CDR3 consists of 16 residues. The V end lost 3 bases, the J end lost 0 bases, and 14 bases lay between the germline ends. Germline lookup yields CDR1 MDHEN and CDR2 SYDVKM. CDR3 DNA sequence: TGTGCCAGCAGTTTGGAAGGGCTAGCCAACCAAGAGACCCAGTACTTC. Translating it yields CASSLEGLANQETQYF.

J is TRBJ2-3 and V is TRBV12-3 or TRBV12-4, with TRBD2 identical over 11 bases. The CDR3 has 16 amino acids. V was clipped by 5 bases and J by 5 bases; unmatched bases: 9. The CDR3 nucleotides read TGTGCCAGCAGTCCACAGACTAGCGGGGAGGAAGATACGCAGTATTTT. This codes for CASSPQTSGEEDTQYF.

This clonotype has a handful of counts. The chain carries TRBV2 and TRBJ2-7; 7 bases align to TRBD1. Losses at the gene ends were 2 bases for V and 3 bases for J; bases not matched to a gene: 19. Germline CDR1 and CDR2: SNHLY and FYNNEI. The CDR3 length is 19 residues. The CDR3 bases are TGTGCCAGCAGTGAAATTCGTTGGTTGCGTGGGGGACAGAACTACGAGCAGTACTTC. It codes for CASSEIRWLRGGQNYEQYF.

The V call is TRBV7-6, the J call TRBJ1-1, with 7 bases fitting TRBD1. Germline V gives CDR1 SGHVS, CDR2 FNYEAQ. This CDR3 comprises 13 residues. Germline trimming cut 5 bases from V and 9 bases from J; bases unmatched to any gene: 9. The CDR3 here is CASSQDRSGKAFF. In DNA, the CDR3 is TGTGCCAGCAGCCAGGACAGGTCCGGGAAAGCTTTCTTT.

The V and J genes are TRBV3-1 and TRBJ2-5; a possible D gene is TRBD1 (7 bases). The last part of the DNA fits TRBJ2-7 better; the J call may be wrong. CDR1 is LGHDT, CDR2 YNNKEL, per germline (reference sequence). The CDR3 sequence is 14 residues long. CDR3 in amino acids: CASSSQGGSYEQYF. The CDR3, as DNA: TGTGCCAGCAGCTCTCAGGGGGGTTCCTACGAGCAGTACTTC.

This clonotype was found a few times. V is TRBV11-2 and J is TRBJ2-5; 7 bases agree with TRBD2. This CDR3 has 15 residues. The junction had 7 bases not matched to a gene; V was cut back by 1 base and J by 5 bases. Germline-derived CDR1 and CDR2 are SGHAT and FQNNGV. CDR3 DNA: TGTGCCAGCAGCTTAGTGATAGCCGGGGGGGAGACCCAGTACTTC. Amino acid sequence: CASSLVIAGGETQYF.

This clonotype turned up a few times. The rearrangement uses TRBV14 and TRBJ2-3, with 7 bases identical to TRBD1. Germline V gene sequence: CDR1 SGHDN, CDR2 FVKESK. This CDR3 is built from 16 residues. The junction had 6 bases not matched to a gene; V was cut back by 3 bases and J by 0 bases. The CDR3 DNA reads as TGTGCCAGCAGCCAGCTACCGGGACAGAGCACAGATACGCAGTATTTT. Amino acids: CASSQLPGQSTDTQYF.

Here the CDR3 DNA reads TGTGCCAGCAGTTTAGGCATAGGGGGTCGATACGAGCAGTACTTC. Its protein product is CASSLGIGGRYEQYF. The rearrangement links TRBV12-3 or TRBV12-4 to TRBJ2-5, with a weak D call TRBD1 (6 bases). The end of the DNA aligns better with TRBJ2-7, so the J call may be wrong. There are 15 residues in the CDR3.

The chain couples TRBV5-1 to TRBJ2-1, with 7 nucleotides matching TRBD2. CDR1 is SGHRS and CDR2 is YFSETQ in the germline V gene. The CDR3 has 13 amino acids. V lost 4 bases to trimming and J lost 7 bases; unmatched junction nucleotides: 5. CDR3 DNA sequence: TGCGCCAGCAGCGGAGGCGGGAGAAATGAGCAGTTCTTC. This encodes CASSGGGRNEQFF.

This clonotype came up a few times. V usage is TRBV2 and J usage is TRBJ1-5; TRBD1 is a possible D gene (5 bases). Germline V gene data show CDR1 as SNHLY and CDR2 as FYNNEI. The CDR3 is 13 residues long. V was cut by 6 bases and J by 4 bases, with 10 bases left in between. The CDR3 protein is CASSGAANQPQHF. CDR3 nucleotide sequence: TGTGCCAGCAGCGGGGCGGCGAATCAGCCCCAGCATTTT.

This clonotype was detected a few times. The chain employs TRBV13 and TRBJ2-5, with 9 bases lining up with TRBD1. The DNA end is a closer match to TRBJ2-1, so the J assignment may be wrong. Looked up from germline, CDR1 is PRHDT and CDR2 is FYEKMQ (reference sequence). The CDR3 is 14 amino acids. This CDR3 is CASSSEQGANEQFF. DNA for the CDR3: TGTGCCAGCAGCTCCGAACAGGGGGCTAATGAGCAGTTCTTC.

This clonotype was counted between two and nine times. The V and J genes are TRBV12-3 or TRBV12-4 and TRBJ2-5, with 7 nucleotides matching TRBD1. TRBJ2-7 matches the DNA end more closely, so the J call is doubtful. The CDR3 consists of 15 residues. The CDR3 loop is CASSHSETGTYEQYF. In nucleotides, the CDR3 is TGTGCCAGCAGTCATTCCGAGACAGGGACCTACGAGCAGTACTTC.

This rearrangement joins TRBV10-2 to TRBJ2-5; D is undetermined. Deletions cut 2 bases from V and 6 bases from J, with 4 bases between. The germline gives CDR1 WSHSY, CDR2 SAAADI. The CDR3 runs to 11 residues. CDR3 residues: CASSEEQTQYF. CDR3 sequence (DNA): TGCGCCAGCAGTGAGGAACAGACCCAGTACTTC.